Listed below are T cell receptor beta chains from one sample, sequenced in a study of blood T cell repertoires in COVID-19. The table came from immunoSEQ multiplex PCR; TCRdb's copy has only in-frame clones and leaves some out. The sample holds tens of thousands of clones, 80% to 90% seen once. What was sequenced was peripheral blood. These receptors all stem from a woman aged 80 or over with acute or convalescent COVID-19. The CDR3 runs from the conserved cysteine through the conserved F or W. A D gene is named only where the DNA matches it firmly. Rows may omit the clone size; those that give it use once, few, many or a size class.

size	V	J	D	DNA	CDR3
.	TRBV19	TRBJ1-4	.	TGTGCCAGTAGTATGGGTATGGGGCCTAATGAAAAACTGTTTTTT	CASSMGMGPNEKLFF
.	TRBV28	TRBJ1-2	.	TGTGCCAGCAGTTTGAAGTCGCCGGGTGGCTACACCTTC	CASSLKSPGGYTF
.	TRBV7-8	TRBJ1-3	.	TGTGCCAGCAGCCGAGGCAGGGGCCTTGGGGGAATCCGTCTTGGAAACACCATATATTTT	CASSRGRGLGGIRLGNTIYF
.	TRBV4-3	TRBJ1-2	.	TGCGCCAGCAGCCAATCGGCAGGCTATGGCTACACCTTC	CASSQSAGYGYTF
few	TRBV9	TRBJ2-7	.	TGTGCCAGCAGCGTAGACACTAGATCCTACGAGCAGTACTTC	CASSVDTRSYEQYF
.	TRBV12-5	TRBJ1-2	TRBD1	TGTGCTAGTGGAATACCGGGACAGGGGGCGCGAGGCTATGGCTACACCTTC	CASGIPGQGARGYGYTF
.	TRBV11-1	TRBJ2-5	TRBD2	TGTGCCAGCAGCGTAGCGTCCGGACTAGCCCCAAAGACCCAGTACTTC	CASSVASGLAPKTQYF
few	TRBV19	TRBJ1-3	TRBD1	TGTGCCAGTAGTATGACTGGGACAGGCTCTGGAAACACCATATATTTT	CASSMTGTGSGNTIYF
.	TRBV2	TRBJ1-1	.	TGTGCCAGCAGTGAGGGGAGGAACACTGAAGCTTTCTTT	CASSEGRNTEAFF
.	TRBV7-2	TRBJ2-3	.	TGTGCCAGCAGCCTTAGGGGGTCAGATACGCAGTATTTT	CASSLRGSDTQYF
.	TRBV5-1	TRBJ2-7	.	TGCGCCAGCAGCTTGGCCGGGATGAAAGGTGGTTACGAGCAGTACTTC	CASSLAGMKGGYEQYF
.	TRBV19	TRBJ1-2	.	TGTGCCAGTAGTAAAGGGGCCCTAAACTATGGCTACACCTTC	CASSKGALNYGYTF
.	TRBV7-3	TRBJ1-2	.	TGTGCCAGCAGCCCCGACGGAAGGGGTGGGAACTATGGCTACACCTTC	CASSPDGRGGNYGYTF
.	TRBV7-7	TRBJ2-2	.	TGTGCTAGCAGCCCTTACTCGAACACCGGGGAGCTGTTTTTT	CASSPYSNTGELFF
.	TRBV7-9	TRBJ1-2	.	TGTGCCAGCAGCTTAGAGGTTCAGGGTGGCTACACCTTC	CASSLEVQGGYTF
.	TRBV12-3/TRBV12-4	TRBJ1-1	.	TGTGCCAGCAGTCCTATTTACACTGAAGCTTTCTTT	CASSPIYTEAFF
.	TRBV18	TRBJ1-2	TRBD1	TGTGCCGCCTCTGGAGGGACAGGTTATTCCCTCGATCGTTCCACCTTC	CAASGGTGYSLDRSTF
.	TRBV3-1/TRBV3-2	TRBJ2-2	TRBD1	TGTGCCAGCAGCCCGAGAAACGGACAGGGGAACACCGGGGAGCTGTTTTTT	CASSPRNGQGNTGELFF
.	TRBV2	TRBJ2-1	TRBD2	TGTGCCAGCAGTAGGACTAGCCGGGAGCAGTTCTTC	CASSRTSREQFF
.	TRBV25-1	TRBJ1-1	.	TGTGCCAGCAGTGAACACCGGGACTATAACACTGAAGCTTTCTTT	CASSEHRDYNTEAFF
.	TRBV19	TRBJ1-1	.	TGTGCCAGTACCCCTGACGGGGGTGAGACTGAAGCTTTCTTT	CASTPDGGETEAFF
.	TRBV6-5	TRBJ2-7	TRBD2	TGTGCCAGCTCTAGAGAAGCGGGGGGTGCCTACGAGCAGTACTTC	CASSREAGGAYEQYF
.	TRBV24-1	TRBJ1-1	.	TGTGCCACCAGTGACCTGCCCGGGGGAGAGGGCACTGAAGCTTTCTTT	CATSDLPGGEGTEAFF
.	TRBV27	TRBJ2-1	.	TGTGCCAGCAGCAGTGACAGGTTCCATCTCTACAATGAGCAGTTCTTC	CASSSDRFHLYNEQFF
once	TRBV13	TRBJ1-6	TRBD1	TGTGCCAGCAGCTCTTCAGGGAGCACAGGGGACGGTTCACCCCTCCACTTT	CASSSSGSTGDGSPLHF
.	TRBV19	TRBJ2-7	TRBD1	TGTGCCAGTAGTTCCACCGGGACAGGGGGCTCCTACGAGCAGTACTTC	CASSSTGTGGSYEQYF
.	TRBV3-1/TRBV3-2	TRBJ2-7	TRBD2	TGTGCCAGCAGCCAAGGGCTAGCGGGGGCCTACGAGCAGTACTTC	CASSQGLAGAYEQYF
.	TRBV18	TRBJ2-2	TRBD2	TGTGCCAGCTCACCACGAGCGGGGGCCTCCACCGGGGAGCTGTTTTTT	CASSPRAGASTGELFF
once	TRBV7-9	TRBJ2-3	.	TGTGCCAGCAGCTTTGGGGGGGCTAGCACAGATACGCAGTATTTT	CASSFGGASTDTQYF
.	TRBV28	TRBJ2-3	TRBD2	TGTGCCAGCAGCTCGATAGCGGGATCTAGCACAGATACGCAGTATTTT	CASSSIAGSSTDTQYF
.	TRBV15	TRBJ1-1	.	TGTGCCACCAGCCGGGACATTATAAGTGGAGCTTTCTTT	CATSRDIISGAFF
once	TRBV15	TRBJ2-2	TRBD2	TGTGCCACCAGCAGAGTCCCTGGACTAGCGGGGGGGCAAGACACCGGGGAGCTGTTTTTT	CATSRVPGLAGGQDTGELFF
.	TRBV2	TRBJ2-3	.	TGTGCCAGCAAAGAGGGTGGAGGAGATACGCAGTATTTT	CASKEGGGDTQYF
.	TRBV30	TRBJ1-3	.	TGTGCCTGGACTCCACGCACGGTCTCTGGAAACACCATATATTTT	CAWTPRTVSGNTIYF
.	TRBV18	TRBJ1-5	.	TGTGCCAGCTCACCGTTATTCGGGGACAATTATAGCAATCAGCCCCAGCATTTT	CASSPLFGDNYSNQPQHF
.	TRBV2	TRBJ2-5	.	TGTGCCAGCAGCCTATCCTCCTGGGAGACCCAGTACTTC	CASSLSSWETQYF
few	TRBV27	TRBJ1-1	.	TGTGCCAGCAGACCTAGGACAGTGACTGAAGCTTTCTTT	CASRPRTVTEAFF
few	TRBV19	TRBJ1-5	.	TGTGCCAGTAACCACCGGGAGATCAGCAATCAGCCCCAGCATTTT	CASNHREISNQPQHF
once	TRBV11-2	TRBJ1-2	TRBD1	TGTGCCAGCAGCCCGACAGGGGACTATGGCTACACCTTC	CASSPTGDYGYTF
.	TRBV5-1	TRBJ2-7	TRBD1	TGCGCCAGCAGCCGTACGGGACAGGGCAATTACGAGCAGTACTTC	CASSRTGQGNYEQYF
.	TRBV5-1	TRBJ2-4	.	TGCGCCAGCAGCTCACCTCAGGACTCAATCAAAAACATTCAGTACTTC	CASSSPQDSIKNIQYF
.	TRBV6-5	TRBJ2-2	TRBD2	TGTGCCAGCAGTTACTCGACTAGCGGGGGGGCCGGGGAGCTGTTTTTT	CASSYSTSGGAGELFF
.	TRBV2	TRBJ2-7	.	TGTGCCAGCAGGGTTCGGGGAGACTCACAAAGGTTCTACGAGCAGTACTTC	CASRVRGDSQRFYEQYF
.	TRBV19	TRBJ1-2	TRBD1	TGTGCCAGTATTCGGACAGGGGGCCTTGCCGATGGCTACACCTTC	CASIRTGGLADGYTF
.	TRBV5-6	TRBJ2-7	TRBD2	TGTGCCAGCAGCTTCACGGGACTAGCGGCCTACGAGCAGTACTTC	CASSFTGLAAYEQYF
once	TRBV3-1/TRBV3-2	TRBJ2-2	.	TGTGCCAGCAGGTCGACAGGAAGGGGGACCGGGGAGCTGTTTTTT	CASRSTGRGTGELFF
.	TRBV29-1	TRBJ2-7	TRBD2	TGCAGCCCCCTGGGCGAGACTAGCTGTGAGCAGTACTTC	CSPLGETSCEQYF
.	TRBV12-3/TRBV12-4	TRBJ1-2	.	TGTGCCAGCGGGAGCGACGGGAACTATGGCTACACCTTC	CASGSDGNYGYTF
.	TRBV9	TRBJ2-4	TRBD2	TGTGCCAGCAGCGGAAGCGGGAGTAGGGACATTCAGTACTTC	CASSGSGSRDIQYF
.	TRBV2	TRBJ2-2	TRBD2	TGTGCCAGCAGGGGGGGGTACGCGAACACCGGGGAGCTGTTTTTT	CASRGGYANTGELFF
.	TRBV6-2/TRBV6-3	TRBJ2-1	.	TGTGCCAGCAGTTACTCGAACAGCAATGAGCAGTTCTTC	CASSYSNSNEQFF
.	TRBV6-1	TRBJ2-5	TRBD2	TGTGCCAGCAGTGAGGCTTTCCTAGCGGGAGGAGAGACCCAGTACTTC	CASSEAFLAGGETQYF
.	TRBV12-3/TRBV12-4	TRBJ1-2	TRBD1	TGTGCCAGCAGTGGACAGGGCGCAGGCTACACCTTC	CASSGQGAGYTF
once	TRBV6-1	TRBJ2-1	.	TGTGCCAGCAGTGAAGCTAGCGGTGGATTCAATGAGCAGTTCTTC	CASSEASGGFNEQFF
.	TRBV19	TRBJ1-5	.	TGTGCCAGTAGTACATCCGGGACAAATAGCAATCAGCCCCAGCATTTT	CASSTSGTNSNQPQHF
few	TRBV6-5	TRBJ1-2	.	TGTGCCAGCAGTATCATCACGGGAGAAGACTATGGCTACACCTTC	CASSIITGEDYGYTF
.	TRBV30	TRBJ1-6	.	TGTGCCTGGAGTGTAGACAGCTCCTATAATTCACCCCTCCACTTT	CAWSVDSSYNSPLHF
.	TRBV18	TRBJ1-2	TRBD1	TGTGCCAGCGAAACAGGGGCCCACCATACTGGCTACACCTTC	CASETGAHHTGYTF
.	TRBV5-1	TRBJ1-5	.	TGCGCCAGCAGCCTCCTTGGGGGCCGCAATCAGCCCCAGCATTTT	CASSLLGGRNQPQHF